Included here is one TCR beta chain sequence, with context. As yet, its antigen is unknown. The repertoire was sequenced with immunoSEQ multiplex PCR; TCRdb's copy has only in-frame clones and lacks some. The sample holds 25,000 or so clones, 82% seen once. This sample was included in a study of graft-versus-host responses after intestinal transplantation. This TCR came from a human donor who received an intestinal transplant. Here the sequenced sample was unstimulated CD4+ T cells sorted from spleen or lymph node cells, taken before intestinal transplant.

The CDR3 is CASRPQGYSNQPQHF. As DNA, the CDR3 is TGTGCCAGCAGGCCACAGGGCTATAGCAATCAGCCCCAGCATTTT. The chain joins TRBV6-5 to TRBJ1-5, with D perhaps matching TRBD1 (6 bases). Germline values: CDR1 MNHEY, CDR2 SVGAGI. V was trimmed by 6 bases and J by 0 bases, leaving 12 bases between them. The length of the CDR3 is 15 residues.